This T cell receptor (beta chain) originates from a study of spatial heterogeneity in lung cancer. The overall study: The count of detected beta-chain sequences consistently exceeded that of alpha-chain sequences. On average, each unique TCR and UMI combination appeared more than ten times in raw reads. Study-level results: Ubiquitous expanded tumor TCRs showed up in blood more at resection than follow-up.

This clonotype turned up a few times. Its antigen is undetermined. V was trimmed by 1 base and J by 4 bases, leaving 13 bases between them. This CDR3 has 15 amino acids. Per germline, CDR1 KGHSH and CDR2 LQKENI. Time point described: sample taken at primary tumor resection. Unsorted whole RNA of tumor, nontumor lung or frozen PBMC was sequenced. There were 70 to 80 donors, all of them untreated patients with early-stage non-small cell lung cancer. TCRdb re-derived calls from the 5' RACE reads in MiXCR, one entry per CDR3 protein. The repertoire holds tens of thousands of distinct CDR3 sequences, with about 20% as singletons.

Sequencing was performed on PBMCs, taken at surgery. The clonotype comes from a male donor with early-stage non-small cell lung cancer. The chain combines TRBV18 with TRBJ1-2, with D unresolved. In nucleotides, the CDR3 is TGTGCCAGCTCACCACGGGCAGACTCTAGCTATGGCTACACCTTC. This translates into CASSPRADSSYGYTF.